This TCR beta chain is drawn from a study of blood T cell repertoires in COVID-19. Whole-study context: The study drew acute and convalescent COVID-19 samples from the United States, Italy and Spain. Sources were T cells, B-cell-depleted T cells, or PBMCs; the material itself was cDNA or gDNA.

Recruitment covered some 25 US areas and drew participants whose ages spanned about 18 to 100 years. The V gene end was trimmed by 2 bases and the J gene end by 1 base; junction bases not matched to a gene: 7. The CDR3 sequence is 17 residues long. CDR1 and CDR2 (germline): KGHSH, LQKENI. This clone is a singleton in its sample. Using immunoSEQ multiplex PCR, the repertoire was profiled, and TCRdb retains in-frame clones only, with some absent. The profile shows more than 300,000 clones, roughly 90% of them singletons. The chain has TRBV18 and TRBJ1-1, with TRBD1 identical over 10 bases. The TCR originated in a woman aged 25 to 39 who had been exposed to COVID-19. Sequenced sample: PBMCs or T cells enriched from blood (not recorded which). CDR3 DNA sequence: TGTGCCAGCTCACCAAGACAGGGGGCTAGATCGAACACTGAAGCTTTCTTT. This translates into CASSPRQGARSNTEAFF.